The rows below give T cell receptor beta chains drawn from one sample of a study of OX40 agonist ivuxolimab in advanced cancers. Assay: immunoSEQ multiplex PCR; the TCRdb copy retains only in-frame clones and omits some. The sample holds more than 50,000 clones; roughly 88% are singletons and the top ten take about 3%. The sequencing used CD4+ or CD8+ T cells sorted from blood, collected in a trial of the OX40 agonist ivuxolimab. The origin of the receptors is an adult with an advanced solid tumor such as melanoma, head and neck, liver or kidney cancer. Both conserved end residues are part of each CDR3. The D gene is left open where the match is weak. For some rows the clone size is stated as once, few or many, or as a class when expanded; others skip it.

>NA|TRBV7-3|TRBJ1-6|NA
CASSLGREDSPLHF
TGTGCCAGCAGCTTAGGCAGGGAGGACTCACCCCTCCACTTT
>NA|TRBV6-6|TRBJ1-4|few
CAGRRDEKLFF
TGTGCCGGCCGGAGAGATGAAAAACTGTTTTTT
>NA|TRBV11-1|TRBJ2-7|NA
CASSSITSGNEQYF
TGTGCCAGCAGCTCAATTACCTCGGGGAACGAGCAGTACTTC
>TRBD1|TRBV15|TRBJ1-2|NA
CAIQGKDGYTF
TGTGCCATACAGGGGAAGGATGGCTACACCTTC
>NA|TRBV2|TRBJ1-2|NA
CASTREGYGYTF
TGTGCCAGCACCCGGGAGGGCTATGGCTACACCTTC
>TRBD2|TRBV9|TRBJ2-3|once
CASSVGRAGGSTDTQYF
TGTGCCAGCAGCGTAGGTCGAGCGGGGGGTAGCACAGATACGCAGTATTTT
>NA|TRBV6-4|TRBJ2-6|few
CASSLNPGIGANVLTF
TGTGCCAGCAGTCTAAATCCAGGGATTGGGGCCAACGTCCTGACTTTC
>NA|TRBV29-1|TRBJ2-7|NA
CSVEGGYEQYF
TGCAGCGTTGAAGGAGGATACGAGCAGTACTTC
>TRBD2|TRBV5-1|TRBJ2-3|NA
CASSWGLAGRTDTQYF
TGCGCCAGCAGCTGGGGACTAGCGGGGCGCACAGATACGCAGTATTTT
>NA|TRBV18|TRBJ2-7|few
CASSPRGDEQYF
TGTGCCAGCTCACCGAGGGGTGACGAGCAGTACTTC
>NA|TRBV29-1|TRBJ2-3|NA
CSVGGAVGTDTQYF
TGCAGCGTTGGGGGGGCAGTGGGAACAGATACGCAGTATTTT
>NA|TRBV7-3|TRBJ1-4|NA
CASSLTGGGTEKLFF
TGTGCCAGCAGCTTAACAGGTGGAGGGACTGAAAAACTGTTTTTT
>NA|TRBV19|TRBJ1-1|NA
CASSPSIDGTEAFF
TGTGCCAGTAGTCCCTCGATTGATGGCACTGAAGCTTTCTTT
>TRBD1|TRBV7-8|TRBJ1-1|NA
CASSLYNGHREQGIFNEAFF
TGTGCCAGCAGCTTATATAATGGGCATCGGGAACAGGGGATTTTCAATGAAGCTTTCTTT
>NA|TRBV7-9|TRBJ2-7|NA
CASSLRGGLGSYEQYF
TGTGCCAGCAGCTTAAGAGGCGGGCTGGGATCCTACGAGCAGTACTTC
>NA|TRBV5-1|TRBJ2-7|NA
CASSFGRPAYEQYF
TGCGCCAGCAGCTTCGGCAGGCCCGCCTACGAGCAGTACTTC
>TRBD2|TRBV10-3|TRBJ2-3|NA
CAISESASGDTDTQYF
TGTGCCATCAGTGAGTCGGCTAGCGGAGACACAGATACGCAGTATTTT
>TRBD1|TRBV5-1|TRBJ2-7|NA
CASSGGTGDYEQYF
TGCGCCAGCAGCGGGGGGACAGGTGACTACGAGCAGTACTTC
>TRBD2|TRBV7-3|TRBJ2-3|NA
CASSNTGGRSDTQYF
TGTGCCAGCAGTAATACGGGCGGGAGGTCAGATACGCAGTATTTT
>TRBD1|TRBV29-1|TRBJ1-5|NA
CSVAVGTGVNQPQHF
TGCAGCGTAGCCGTGGGGACAGGGGTCAATCAGCCCCAGCATTTT
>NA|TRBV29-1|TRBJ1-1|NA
CSVETNTEAFF
TGCAGCGTTGAGACGAACACTGAAGCTTTCTTT
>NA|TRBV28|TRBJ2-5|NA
CASRSSRSGSGTQYF
TGTGCCAGCAGAAGTTCCCGTTCGGGTAGCGGGACCCAGTACTTC
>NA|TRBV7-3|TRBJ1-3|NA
CASSLGEGPGNTIYF
TGTGCCAGCAGCTTAGGAGAGGGGCCTGGAAACACCATATATTTT
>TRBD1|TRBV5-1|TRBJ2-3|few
CASSLGQGAGTDTQYF
TGCGCCAGCAGCCTGGGACAGGGGGCCGGCACAGATACGCAGTATTTT
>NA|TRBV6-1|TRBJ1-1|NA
CASSGQLNTEAFF
TGTGCCAGCAGTGGCCAGTTGAACACTGAAGCTTTCTTT
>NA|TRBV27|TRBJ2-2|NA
CASSLRSYSSTGELFF
TGTGCCAGCAGTTTGCGTAGTTATTCGAGCACCGGGGAGCTGTTTTTT
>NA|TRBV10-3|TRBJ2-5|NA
CAIRGYETQYF
TGTGCCATACGGGGGTATGAGACCCAGTACTTC
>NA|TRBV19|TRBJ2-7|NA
CASRAPGLPREEQYF
TGTGCCAGTAGGGCCCCGGGCCTTCCACGGGAAGAGCAGTACTTC
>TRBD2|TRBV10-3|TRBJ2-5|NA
CAISESSGGAPETQYF
TGTGCCATCAGTGAGTCCAGCGGGGGGGCCCCAGAGACCCAGTACTTC
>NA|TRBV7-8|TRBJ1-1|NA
CASSLMLGPNTEAFF
TGTGCCAGCAGCTTAATGTTGGGGCCGAACACTGAAGCTTTCTTT
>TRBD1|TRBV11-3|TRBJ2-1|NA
CASSEGQGGYNEQFF
TGTGCCAGCAGCGAGGGACAGGGTGGCTACAATGAGCAGTTCTTC
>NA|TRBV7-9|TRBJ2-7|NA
CASSSDGYEQYF
TGTGCCAGCAGCAGCGACGGGTACGAGCAGTACTTC
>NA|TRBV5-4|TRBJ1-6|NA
CASSGGQSPYNSPLHF
TGTGCCAGCAGCGGTGGACAGAGCCCTTATAATTCACCCCTCCACTTT
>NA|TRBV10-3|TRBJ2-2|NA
CAISLTGVPGELFF
TGTGCCATCAGTCTAACGGGGGTCCCCGGGGAGCTGTTTTTT
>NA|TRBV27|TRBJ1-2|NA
CAEMAVWGVGFTF
TGTGCCGAGATGGCCGTCTGGGGGGTGGGCTTCACCTTC
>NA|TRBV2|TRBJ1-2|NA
CASSPPRGRDYGYTF
TGTGCCAGCAGTCCCCCTCGTGGCAGGGACTATGGCTACACCTTC
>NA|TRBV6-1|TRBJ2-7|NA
CASAVGRSSYEQYF
TGTGCCAGCGCCGTGGGGAGGAGCTCCTACGAGCAGTACTTC
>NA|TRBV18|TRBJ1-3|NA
CASSTQGLSHLGNTIYF
TGTGCCAGCTCAACGCAGGGATTATCTCATTTGGGAAACACCATATATTTT
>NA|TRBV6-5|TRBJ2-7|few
CASSYSPLSEQYF
TGTGCCAGCAGTTACTCCCCCCTGAGTGAGCAGTACTTC
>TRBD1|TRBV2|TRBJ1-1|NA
CASSEKGAREAFF
TGTGCCAGCAGTGAAAAGGGGGCCAGGGAAGCTTTCTTT
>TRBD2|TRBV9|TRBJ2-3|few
CASSTILAGRTDTQYF
TGTGCCAGCAGCACCATCCTAGCGGGGCGCACAGATACGCAGTATTTT
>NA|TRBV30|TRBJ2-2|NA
CAWSRGAGTGELFF
TGTGCCTGGAGTAGGGGGGCGGGGACCGGGGAGCTGTTTTTT
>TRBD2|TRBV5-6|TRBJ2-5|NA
CASSPGTRRGETQYF
TGTGCCAGCAGCCCCGGGACTAGGAGAGGAGAGACCCAGTACTTC
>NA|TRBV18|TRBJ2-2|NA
CASSPVDGTTGELFF
TGTGCCAGCTCACCGGTGGATGGTACCACCGGGGAGCTGTTTTTT
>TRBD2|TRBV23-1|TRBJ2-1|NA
CASTAGPRSYNEQFF
TGCGCCAGCACAGCGGGGCCCCGCTCCTACAATGAGCAGTTCTTC
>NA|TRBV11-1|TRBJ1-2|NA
CASSSGKDYGYTF
TGTGCCAGCAGCTCCGGGAAGGACTATGGCTACACCTTC
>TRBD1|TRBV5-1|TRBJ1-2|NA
CASSPLVRGFYGYTF
TGCGCCAGCAGCCCCCTTGTCAGGGGGTTCTATGGCTACACCTTC
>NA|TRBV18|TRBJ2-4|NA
CASSPRGSDIQYF
TGTGCCAGCTCACCGAGGGGCTCGGACATTCAGTACTTC
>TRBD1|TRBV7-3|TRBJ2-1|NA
CASSLSQGAKSEQFF
TGTGCCAGCAGCCTCAGTCAGGGGGCGAAATCTGAGCAGTTCTTC
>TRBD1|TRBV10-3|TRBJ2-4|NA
CAISESTGAGKNIQYF
TGTGCCATCAGTGAGTCGACAGGGGCAGGCAAAAACATTCAGTACTTC
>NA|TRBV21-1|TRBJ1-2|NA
CASSKAPGARDGYTF
TGTGCCAGCAGCAAAGCTCCGGGGGCGCGGGATGGCTACACCTTC
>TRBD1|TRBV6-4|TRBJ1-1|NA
CASRRTGNTEAFF
TGTGCCAGCAGGCGGACAGGAAACACTGAAGCTTTCTTT
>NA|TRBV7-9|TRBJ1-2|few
CASSQGVATNYGYTF
TGTGCCAGCAGTCAGGGCGTCGCAACTAACTATGGCTACACCTTC
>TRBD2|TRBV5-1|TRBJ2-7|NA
CASSPGGTSGYEQYF
TGCGCCAGCAGTCCCGGGGGTACTAGCGGCTACGAGCAGTACTTC
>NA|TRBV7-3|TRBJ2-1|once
CASSLSRGSYNEQFF
TGTGCCAGCAGCTTGTCGCGGGGCTCCTACAATGAGCAGTTCTTC
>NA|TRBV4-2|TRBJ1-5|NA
CASSQAGGGGLDQPQHF
TGTGCCAGCAGCCAAGCGGGCGGTGGGGGATTGGATCAGCCCCAGCATTTT
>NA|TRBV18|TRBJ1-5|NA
CASSITSTQPQHF
TGTGCCAGCTCAATTACGTCTACTCAGCCCCAGCATTTT
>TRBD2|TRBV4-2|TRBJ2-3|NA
CASSIRLAGGPTDTQYF
TGTGCCAGCAGCATAAGGCTAGCGGGGGGCCCCACAGATACGCAGTATTTT